One sample yielded the 4 T cell receptor beta chains listed below, sequenced in a study of neurological immune-mediated disorders. TCRdb re-called the 5' RACE reads through MiXCR, storing one row per CDR3 protein. The sample has 70,000 to 90,000 distinct CDR3 sequences; approximately 6% are singletons. Indicated time point: longitudinal time-point 2. What was sequenced was PBMCs. These receptors were collected from a woman in her sixties with multiple sclerosis.

Many counts were recorded for this clonotype. The chain links TRBV6-5 to TRBJ2-2, with 8 bases aligning to TRBD1. The CDR3 consists of 15 residues. The V and J ends lost 5 bases and 7 bases, in that order; junction bases with no gene match: 9. Germline V lookup: CDR1 MNHEY, CDR2 SVGAGI. The CDR3 nucleotides read TGTGCCAGCAGTCACGACAGGGGCGGGGTCGGGGAGCTGTTTTTT. Residues: CASSHDRGGVGELFF.

Many counts were recorded for this clonotype. The chain joins TRBV12-3 or TRBV12-4 to TRBJ2-7; 12 positions match TRBD2. CDR3 length: 14 amino acids. The ends lost 5 bases at V and 3 bases at J; junction bases unmatched: 2. Written as DNA, the CDR3 is TGTGCCAGCAGTGCACTAGCGGGGGGCTACGAGCAGTACTTC. Its translation: CASSALAGGYEQYF.

This clonotype was observed at least ten times. The chain uses TRBV6-5 and TRBJ2-7, with 8 bases that match TRBD2. The germline V gene encodes CDR1 MNHEY and CDR2 SVGAGI. With 2 bases clipped from V and 3 bases from J, the junction kept 6 bases outside the gene matches. The CDR3 runs to 15 residues. The CDR3 coding sequence is TGTGCCAGCAGTTACCCGGGGGGGAGGGACTACGAGCAGTACTTC. Translation: CASSYPGGRDYEQYF.

The table lists this clonotype with many counts. The gene calls are TRBV27 and TRBJ1-2, with D perhaps TRBD1 (5 bases). CDR1 and CDR2 from the germline V gene are MNHEY and SMNVEV (reference sequence). Trimming cost V 4 bases and J 8 bases, with 14 bases left between them. CDR3 size: 13 residues. The CDR3 spells CASSWGRAYGYTF. The CDR3 DNA follows: TGTGCCAGCAGTTGGGGGAGGGCCTACGGCTACACCTTC.